Listed below are T cell receptor beta chains from one sample, sequenced in a study of shared clonotypes between healthy human individuals. Profiled with immunoSEQ multiplex PCR; TCRdb holds only in-frame clones, not every one. The table shows 2 million to 3 million clones, with over 85% occurring only once. The sample consisted of naive CD4+ T cells from PBMCs. The origin of the receptors is a man between 18 and 35 years old in good health. Some clones in this sample may be carry-over from other donors' samples. Each CDR3 is given with its conserved first and last residue. The D gene is left open where the match is weak. Clone size is shown for a subset of rows, as once, few, many or a class of expanded clone.

TRBV5-5	-	TRBJ1-5	-	TGTGCCAGCAGCTTTTTATCTGGGGTAAGCAATCAGCCCCAGCATTTT	CASSFLSGVSNQPQHF
TRBV27	once	TRBJ2-7	TRBD2	TGTGCCAGCAGGCCTAGCGGGAGCCACGAGCAGTACTTC	CASRPSGSHEQYF
TRBV28	-	TRBJ2-5	-	TGTGCCAGCACCAACTCTGGGGAAGAGACCCAGTACTTC	CASTNSGEETQYF
TRBV9	-	TRBJ2-2	-	TGTGCCAGCAGCGTAGATTCAGAGAACACCGGGGAGCTGTTTTTT	CASSVDSENTGELFF
TRBV6-1	-	TRBJ1-5	TRBD1	TGTGCCAGCAGTGAAAGACAGGGGAATAATCAGCCCCAGCATTTT	CASSERQGNNQPQHF
TRBV5-4	-	TRBJ2-3	-	TGTGCCAGCAGCTTGGCCCGGGACTCGGTCGATACGCAGTATTTT	CASSLARDSVDTQYF
TRBV28	-	TRBJ2-2	-	TGTGCCAGCAGCCCGACCGGTTCCCGCCCCACCGGGGAGCTGTTTTTT	CASSPTGSRPTGELFF
TRBV4-2	-	TRBJ1-2	TRBD1	TGTGCCAGCAGCCATACCGGGACAGGGGGCTTTGGCTACACCTTC	CASSHTGTGGFGYTF
TRBV2	-	TRBJ1-2	-	TGTGCCAGCAGTGCGACAGTGGATAACTATGGCTACACCTTC	CASSATVDNYGYTF
TRBV5-4	-	TRBJ2-3	-	TGTGCCAGCAGCCCGCACACCCCAGGCACAGATACGCAGTATTTT	CASSPHTPGTDTQYF
TRBV9	-	TRBJ1-2	-	TGTGCCAGCAGCGTAGCGGGCGGGGGAGTCGGCTATGGCTACACCTTC	CASSVAGGGVGYGYTF
TRBV4-1	-	TRBJ2-2	-	TGCGCCAGCAGCCAATTCCCCAGGGGTACTGCCGGGGAGCTGTTTTTT	CASSQFPRGTAGELFF